The next 21 T cell receptor beta chains were all read from a single sample in a study of blood T cell repertoires in COVID-19. Using immunoSEQ multiplex PCR, the repertoire was profiled, and TCRdb retains in-frame clones only, with some absent. The repertoire consists of 350,000 to 550,000 clones, with 80% to 90% occurring once and the leading ten covering around 1.1%. Sequences were obtained from PBMCs or T cells enriched from blood (not recorded which). Receptors were obtained from a man aged 25-45 years who had recovered from COVID-19.

The chain carries TRBV7-2 and TRBJ1-5, with D possibly TRBD1 on 5 matching bases. Deletions cut 4 bases from V and 9 bases from J, with 10 bases between. The length of the CDR3 is 12 residues. The V gene's germline CDR1 is SGHTA and CDR2 FQGNSA. CDR3 coding DNA: TGTGCCAGCAGCTCCTCTACAGGGCCCCAGCATTTT. Its translation: CASSSSTGPQHF.

The chain combines TRBV11-3 with TRBJ2-3; TRBD1 might be the D (6 bases). The CDR3 consists of 13 residues. Trimming stripped 5 bases from V and 6 bases from J, with 12 bases between. The germline V gene has CDR1 SGHNT and CDR2 YENEEA. CDR3 sequence: CASSQGTTDTQYF. The CDR3 region has the DNA TGTGCCAGCAGCCAGGGGACCACGGATACGCAGTATTTT. Using reference TRBV11-3 and TRBJ2-3 for the parts outside the CDR3, the full variable domain is EAGVVQSPRYKIIEKKQPVAFWCNPISGHNTLYWYLQNLGQGPELLIRYENEEAVDDSQLPKDRFSAERLKGVDSTLKIQPAELGDSAVYLCASSQGTTDTQYFGPGTRLTVL.

The J gene is TRBJ2-3, the V gene TRBV19, with 7 bases aligning to TRBD2. V gave up 3 bases and J gave up 4 bases; unmatched junction bases: 4. CDR1 is LNHDA, CDR2 SQIVND, per germline (reference sequence). CDR3 length equals 14 residues. The CDR3 nucleotides are TGTGCCAGTAGTATTGGGCTAGCGGCAGATACGCAGTATTTT. This sequence encodes CASSIGLAADTQYF.

The chain uses TRBV11-2 and TRBJ1-1; D gene uncertain. CDR1 is SGHAT, CDR2 FQNNGV, per germline. This CDR3 is 13 amino acids long. With 3 bases removed from V and 5 bases from J, the gap between germline ends came to 10 bases. The CDR3 loop is CASSLGGVTEAFF. For the CDR3, the DNA is TGTGCCAGCAGCTTGGGAGGCGTGACTGAAGCTTTCTTT.

V gene TRBV4-1 combines with J gene TRBJ1-4, with TRBD1 identical over 9 bases. Germline V gene sequence: CDR1 MGHRA, CDR2 YSYEKL. V lost 6 bases and J lost 7; bases outside the gene matches: 9. This CDR3 has 15 amino acids. CDR3 coding DNA: TGCGCCAGCAGGAAAGTACAGGACAGGGGTGAAAAACTGTTTTTT. Amino acids: CASRKVQDRGEKLFF.

This rearrangement joins TRBV6-5 to TRBJ2-7, with D perhaps matching TRBD2 (5 bases). CDR1 and CDR2 from the germline V gene are MNHEY and SVGAGI. The V end was cut by 4 bases, the J end by 2 bases, with 9 bases between. This CDR3 region has 13 residues. CDR3 loop: CASSSGKTYEQYF. DNA for the CDR3: TGTGCCAGCAGTTCCGGGAAAACCTACGAGCAGTACTTC.

The V and J genes are TRBV5-6 and TRBJ2-7; D is uncertain. This CDR3 has 14 residues. Per the germline V gene, CDR1 is SGHDT and CDR2 is YYEEEE. Deletions cut 0 bases from V and 4 bases from J, with 11 bases between. The CDR3 protein is CASSLGRYSYEQYF. The DNA of the CDR3 is TGTGCCAGCAGCTTGGGTCGGTACTCATACGAGCAGTACTTC.

The V call is TRBV6-5, the J call TRBJ1-5; possibly TRBD1 for D (5 bases). Germline loops: CDR1 MNHEY, CDR2 SVGAGI. V was pared by 7 bases and J by 4 bases, with 14 bases between. This CDR3 has 14 residues. The CDR3 reads CASNPDSLNQPQHF. CDR3 DNA sequence: TGTGCCAGCAACCCAGACAGTCTAAATCAGCCCCAGCATTTT.

The J gene is TRBJ2-1, the V gene TRBV7-9; 9 nucleotides match TRBD2. The CDR3 covers 15 residues. V shed 5 bases and J 4 bases; nucleotides not matched to a gene: 6. The germline V gene has CDR1 SEHNR and CDR2 FQNEAQ (reference sequence). CDR3 loop: CASSPVAGVYNEQFF. Written as DNA, the CDR3 is TGTGCCAGCAGCCCCGTAGCGGGAGTGTACAATGAGCAGTTCTTC.

The chain has TRBV5-4 and TRBJ1-1, with unresolved D. CDR3 size: 14 residues. From germline, CDR1 is SGHNT and CDR2 YYREEE (reference sequence). V gave up 0 bases and J gave up 6 bases, with 12 bases separating them. The CDR3 coding sequence is TGTGCCAGCAGCTTGGGTGACGCGCGGGCTGAAGCTTTCTTT. This translates into CASSLGDARAEAFF.

The chain couples TRBV6-5 to TRBJ2-5, with 12 bases aligning to TRBD1. The J segment lost 4 bases and the V segment lost 4 bases, leaving 7 bases of the junction unmatched. Germline V gives CDR1 MNHEY, CDR2 SVGAGI. CDR3 length: 16 residues. CDR3 DNA sequence: TGTGCCAGCAGTTTTGGGACAGGGGGCTGGAGAGAGACCCAGTACTTC. It is translated as CASSFGTGGWRETQYF.

The table lists this clone with a count of one. The chain links TRBV2 to TRBJ2-5; D is undetermined. Trimming removed 5 bases from V and 5 bases from J, with 12 bases in between. In germline, CDR1 is SNHLY, CDR2 FYNNEI. The CDR3 loop spans 13 amino acids. The CDR3 loop is CASSSPSRETQYF. The CDR3, as DNA: TGTGCCAGCAGTTCCCCGTCCCGGGAGACCCAGTACTTC.

The CDR3 here is CASAGTSYLGEQYF. The CDR3, as DNA: TGTGCCAGCGCCGGGACTAGCTATCTTGGGGAGCAGTACTTC. The V and J genes are TRBV27 and TRBJ2-7; the match to TRBD2 covers 9 bases. The V gene's germline CDR1 is MNHEY and CDR2 SMNVEV (reference sequence). The trim removed 8 bases at V and 7 bases at J, leaving 12 bases unmatched. The length of the CDR3 is 14 residues.

The V call is TRBV5-5, the J call TRBJ1-3; no firm D call. The CDR3 totals 17 residues. Germline loops: CDR1 SGHKS, CDR2 YYEKEE (reference sequence). V lost 4 bases and J lost 1, with 18 bases in between. CDR3 bases: TGTGCCAGCAGCCCCCGACGGACTACTTCATCTGGAAACACCATATATTTT. Translated: CASSPRRTTSSGNTIYF.

With respect to this clone: This specimen includes other DNA sequences encoding the same CDR3. This sequence joins TRBV5-1 and TRBJ1-3; the D is unclear. The CDR3 runs 14 residues. Germline-derived CDR1 and CDR2 are SGHRS and YFSETQ. Trimming took off 3 bases at V and 0 bases at J, with 7 bases between the two ends. CDR3 nucleotides: TGCGCCAGCAGCTCTGACAACTCTGGAAACACCATATATTTT. Translating gives CASSSDNSGNTIYF.

This rearrangement joins TRBV18 to TRBJ2-1; no definite D call. CDR1 is KGHSH and CDR2 is LQKENI in the germline V gene. This CDR3 has 12 residues. The ends were cut back, 6 bases at V and 10 bases at J, with 13 bases in the middle. The CDR3 reads CASSARVGEQFF. The CDR3 region has the DNA TGTGCCAGCTCGGCTAGAGTCGGCGAGCAGTTCTTC.

The gene calls are TRBV6-1 and TRBJ1-3; TRBD1 matches at 10 bases. The J segment lost 5 bases and the V segment lost 3 bases, leaving 7 bases of the junction unmatched. CDR3 length equals 16 residues. The germline V gene has CDR1 MNHNS and CDR2 SASEGT. The CDR3 reads CASSEAPGQGRNTIYF. In nucleotides, the CDR3 is TGTGCCAGCAGTGAGGCACCGGGACAGGGGAGAAACACCATATATTTT.

The chain is built from TRBV6-5 and TRBJ1-5; 7 bases agree with TRBD1. The CDR3 runs 15 residues. CDR1 is MNHEY and CDR2 is SVGAGI in the germline V gene. V was clipped by 2 bases and J by 3 bases; unmatched bases: 4. Here the CDR3 reads CASSYGGTDNQPQHF. The CDR3 bases are TGTGCCAGCAGTTACGGTGGGACAGACAATCAGCCCCAGCATTTT.

The chain combines TRBV5-1 with TRBJ2-5; D is possibly TRBD2 (5 bases). Germline V gives CDR1 SGHRS, CDR2 YFSETQ. Trimming took off 4 bases at V and 1 base at J, with 11 bases between the two ends. There are 14 residues in the CDR3. CDR3 sequence: CASSRSGSQETQYF. DNA of the CDR3: TGCGCCAGCAGCCGCTCGGGGTCCCAAGAGACCCAGTACTTC.

V is TRBV7-9 and J is TRBJ1-5; maybe TRBD1 (5 bases). The V end lost 2 bases, the J end lost 4 bases, and 12 bases lay between the germline ends. The CDR3 contains 15 residues. Looked up from germline, CDR1 is SEHNR and CDR2 is FQNEAQ (reference sequence). The chain's CDR3 is CASSLTGTRNQPQHF. Here the CDR3 DNA reads TGTGCCAGCAGCTTAACGGGGACTAGGAATCAGCCCCAGCATTTT.

This chain uses TRBV6-5 with TRBJ1-1; maybe TRBD1 (5 bases). Trimming cost V 7 bases and J 2 bases, with 11 bases left between them. The CDR3 has 13 residues. CDR1 is MNHEY, CDR2 SVGAGI, per germline. CDR3 region: CASKEGVNTEAFF. In DNA, the CDR3 is TGTGCCAGCAAGGAAGGGGTTAACACTGAAGCTTTCTTT.